What follows are 21 T cell receptor beta chains derived from one specimen sequenced in a study of CD8+ T cells in alopecia areata. Documented treatment: oral pan-JAK inhibitor, 5-10 mg twice daily. Isolated RNA was reverse transcribed into cDNA used as the sequencing template. Profiled with immunoSEQ multiplex PCR; TCRdb holds only in-frame clones, not every one. In the table there are about 190,000 clones, 50% to 60% of which are singletons. This material consisted of CD4+ T cells sorted from blood, taken at week 4, from a patient treated with tofacitinib. All receptors derive from a human donor with alopecia areata.

This clone was observed a single time. The gene calls are TRBV4-3 and TRBJ2-2; 7 nucleotides match TRBD1. This CDR3 is built from 15 residues. Germline V gene data show CDR1 as LGHNA and CDR2 as YSLEER. The V gene end was trimmed by 4 bases and the J gene end by 4 bases; junction bases not matched to a gene: 6. The CDR3, as DNA: TGCGCCAGCAGCCCCCGGACAGGATCCACCGGGGAGCTGTTTTTT. Protein sequence: CASSPRTGSTGELFF.

Only one count was recorded for this clone. V is TRBV5-1 and J is TRBJ2-2; D is unresolved. V lost 3 bases and J lost 0, with 6 bases in between. CDR3 length equals 14 residues. The germline V gene encodes CDR1 SGHRS and CDR2 YFSETQ. CDR3 DNA: TGCGCCAGCAGCTCGGCCACGAACACCGGGGAGCTGTTTTTT. Translated, it gives CASSSATNTGELFF.

CDR3 amino acids: CASSEQVYEQYF. The CDR3 coding sequence is TGTGCCAGCAGTGAACAAGTCTACGAGCAGTACTTC. V and J are TRBV2 and TRBJ2-7; no clear D. Trimming removed 2 bases at V and 3 bases at J, with 5 bases between. Germline-derived CDR1 and CDR2 are SNHLY and FYNNEI. CDR3 length: 12 residues.

This chain joins TRBV5-1 and TRBJ2-6, with D uncertain. V was shortened by 3 bases and J by 4 bases, with 8 bases between the two germline ends. CDR1 and CDR2 (germline): SGHRS, YFSETQ. The CDR3 is made up of 14 amino acids. The CDR3 sequence is CASSSNSGANVLTF. The CDR3 coding sequence is TGCGCCAGCAGCTCTAATTCCGGGGCCAACGTCCTGACTTTC.

The chain is built from TRBV5-1 and TRBJ2-2; no reliable D call. The ends were cut back, 0 bases at V and 7 bases at J, with 7 bases in the middle. CDR1 SGHRS and CDR2 YFSETQ come from the germline V gene. The CDR3 contains 13 residues. The chain's CDR3 is CASSLDEVGELFF. CDR3 in DNA: TGCGCCAGCAGCTTGGATGAGGTCGGGGAGCTGTTTTTT.

The chain has TRBV4-1 and TRBJ2-7; 7 nucleotides agree with TRBD1. This CDR3 has 14 residues. From germline, CDR1 is MGHRA and CDR2 YSYEKL. J was trimmed by 2 bases and V by 3 bases; bases with no gene match: 4. In DNA form, the CDR3 reads TGCGCCAGCAGCCAGGGTGACAGGGCCTACGAGCAGTACTTC. Its translation is CASSQGDRAYEQYF.

This chain uses TRBV30 with TRBJ2-5; either TRBD1 or TRBD2 may supply D (5 bases each). V lost 2 bases and J lost 4, with 11 bases in between. The CDR3 has 13 amino acids. Germline V gene sequence: CDR1 GTSNPN, CDR2 SVGIG (reference sequence). The CDR3 loop reads CAWSLSGGETQYF. The CDR3 DNA reads TGTGCCTGGAGTCTCAGTGGGGGAGAGACCCAGTACTTC.

This clone appeared many times. This chain connects TRBV7-8 to TRBJ1-1; tentative D call: TRBD1 (6 bases). Between the trimmed V and J ends, which lost 6 bases and 6 bases, there was a span of 14 bases. The CDR3 covers 13 residues. The germline V gene encodes CDR1 SGHVS and CDR2 FQNEAQ. CDR3 nucleotide sequence: TGTGCCAGCAGTTCTGCAGGGGTCCCTGAAGCTTTCTTT. This translates into CASSSAGVPEAFF.

The gene calls are TRBV25-1 and TRBJ2-2, with 12 bases identical to TRBD2. Trimming took 6 bases from V and 7 from J; bases not matched to a gene: 9. This CDR3 spans 16 amino acids. Germline V gives CDR1 MGHDK, CDR2 SYGVNS. CDR3 protein: CASRLTSGRRNGELFF. CDR3 DNA: TGTGCCAGCAGACTTACTAGCGGGAGGAGGAACGGGGAGCTGTTTTTT.

This clone showed up just once. V and J are TRBV7-3 and TRBJ1-1; unclear D gene. This CDR3 comprises 13 residues. Germline V gives CDR1 SGHTA, CDR2 FQGTGA. V lost 4 bases, J lost 0 bases, and 6 bases lay in between. In DNA, the CDR3 is TGTGCCAGCAGCTGGACCATGAACACTGAAGCTTTCTTT. Protein sequence: CASSWTMNTEAFF.

As regards this clone: The same CDR3 also results from other DNA sequences found in this sample. The V call is TRBV28, the J call TRBJ2-7, with D possibly TRBD1 on 5 matching bases. Trimming took off 8 bases at V and 2 bases at J, with 10 bases between the two ends. The CDR3 consists of 12 residues. Germline lookup yields CDR1 MDHEN and CDR2 SYDVKM. CDR3 DNA: TGTGCCAGCTCCTTACAGGCCTACGAGCAGTACTTC. It encodes CASSLQAYEQYF.

V gene TRBV5-1 combines with J gene TRBJ1-4, with a tentative D call TRBD1 (6 bases). CDR3 size: 15 residues. With 1 base removed from V and 8 bases from J, the gap between germline ends came to 15 bases. Germline loops: CDR1 SGHRS, CDR2 YFSETQ. The CDR3 region is CASSLRGAGDEKLFF. CDR3 DNA sequence: TGCGCCAGCAGCTTGAGGGGTGCAGGGGACGAAAAACTGTTTTTT. Drawing the rest from reference TRBV5-1 and TRBJ1-4, the complete variable domain is KAGVTQTPRYLIKTRGQQVTLSCSPISGHRSVSWYQQTPGQGLQFLFEYFSETQRNKGNFPGRFSGRQFSNSRSEMNVSTLELGDSALYLCASSLRGAGDEKLFFGSGTQLSVL.

The chain couples TRBV7-2 to TRBJ2-3, with TRBD1 identical over 10 bases. The CDR3 spans 17 residues. The V gene's germline CDR1 is SGHTA and CDR2 FQGNSA. The J segment lost 4 bases and the V segment lost 1 base, leaving 8 bases of the junction unmatched. CDR3 sequence reads: CASSLGRDRGVADTQYF. CDR3 nucleotide sequence: TGTGCCAGCAGCTTAGGCCGGGACAGGGGCGTTGCAGATACGCAGTATTTT.

Concerning this clone: The junction does not match germline at one end; this may be a read error. V and J are TRBV30 and TRBJ2-2; 9 nucleotides match TRBD2. The germline gives CDR1 GTSNPN, CDR2 SVGIG (reference sequence). This CDR3 region has 15 residues. In DNA form, the CDR3 reads TGTGCCCGGAGAAGGGGTAGCGGGAGAACCGGGGAGCTGTTTTTT. Translating it yields CARRRGSGRTGELFF.

The chain uses TRBV7-9 and TRBJ2-7; 13 bases align to TRBD2. The CDR3 runs 15 residues. CDR1 and CDR2 from the germline V gene are SEHNR and FQNEAQ (reference sequence). With V trimmed by 5 bases and J by 3 bases, 4 bases remained unmatched. The CDR3 DNA follows: TGTGCCAGCAGCACCCGACTAGCGGGAGGCTACGAGCAGTACTTC. Its protein is CASSTRLAGGYEQYF.

The chain combines TRBV29-1 with TRBJ2-1; TRBD2 matches 12 bases. The CDR3 contains 16 residues. Germline CDR1 is SQVTM and CDR2 is ANQGSEA. The V and J ends lost 7 bases and 0 bases, in that order; junction bases with no gene match: 7. The CDR3 nucleotides are TGCAGCGCCGTGAGGACTAGCGGGATCTCCTACAATGAGCAGTTCTTC. Residues: CSAVRTSGISYNEQFF.

The chain links TRBV30 to TRBJ2-3; D uncertain. Germline CDR1 is GTSNPN and CDR2 is SVGIG (reference sequence). This CDR3 is 11 amino acids long. Trimming cost V 4 bases and J 5 bases, with 7 bases left between them. CDR3 residues: CAWTLRDTQYF. CDR3 in DNA: TGTGCCTGGACCCTACGAGATACGCAGTATTTT. The entire variable domain, with the rest obtained from reference TRBV30 and TRBJ2-3, is as follows: SQTIHQWPATLVQPVGSPLSLECTVEGTSNPNLYWYRQAAGRGLQLLFYSVGIGQISSEVPQNLSASRPQDRQFILSSKKLLLSDSGFYLCAWTLRDTQYFGPGTRLTVL.

CDR3 nucleotide sequence: TGTGCCAGTTCGACGGGACCCGCTAATGAAAAACTGTTTTTT. Its protein is CASSTGPANEKLFF. The chain couples TRBV19 to TRBJ1-4, with D tentatively TRBD1 (5 bases). Looked up from germline, CDR1 is LNHDA and CDR2 is SQIVND (reference sequence). The CDR3 loop spans 14 amino acids. V lost 8 bases and J 3 bases, leaving 13 bases between the germline ends. The variable domain in full, completed from reference TRBV19 and TRBJ1-4, reads DGGITQSPKYLFRKEGQNVTLSCEQNLNHDAMYWYRQDPGQGLRLIYYSQIVNDFQKGDIAEGYSVSREKKESFPLTVTSAQKNPTAFYLCASSTGPANEKLFFGSGTQLSVL.

The V gene is TRBV4-1, the J gene TRBJ2-3, with TRBD2 matching 11 bases. This CDR3 spans 16 amino acids. V gave up 2 bases and J gave up 6 bases; unmatched junction bases: 7. Germline V CDR1 and CDR2: MGHRA, YSYEKL. This chain's CDR3 is CASSQPTSGSGDTQYF. The CDR3 region has the DNA TGCGCCAGCAGCCAACCCACTAGCGGGAGTGGGGATACGCAGTATTTT.

The chain links TRBV30 to TRBJ2-1; TRBD1 matches at 7 bases. The CDR3 runs to 15 residues. V was pared by 3 bases and J by 2 bases, with 7 bases of the junction left unmatched. CDR1 is GTSNPN, CDR2 SVGIG, per germline (reference sequence). The CDR3 DNA reads as TGTGCCTGGAGCCACAGGGGATGGACCTACAATGAGCAGTTCTTC. Translating it yields CAWSHRGWTYNEQFF.

This clone was counted a few times. This CDR3 is CASNLGGESDTQYF. For the CDR3, the DNA is TGTGCCAGCAACCTGGGGGGGGAGAGCGATACGCAGTATTTT. V gene TRBV25-1 combines with J gene TRBJ2-3; 7 positions match TRBD2. CDR1 is MGHDK and CDR2 is SYGVNS in the germline V gene. V dropped 7 bases and J dropped 6; count of bases not matched to a gene: 10. The CDR3 runs to 14 residues.